These 28 T cell receptor beta chains share one sample of origin, sequenced in a study of beta chain features in type 1 diabetes. All of the isolated RNA was reverse transcribed, so expressed TCRB transcripts were sequenced. Sequenced by immunoSEQ multiplex PCR; TCRdb stores in-frame clones only, minus some. Of approximately 150,000 clones in the sample, about 13% were seen once. No antigen is known for these receptors. General observations from the study: Shorter TCRB CDR3s, moderately but significantly so, were found in Type 1 diabetes patients in all four CD4+ subsets.

The sequencing sample was made of central memory CD4+ T cells from blood. These receptors originate from a man aged 18 to 30 with type 1 diabetes.

The J gene is TRBJ2-1, the V gene TRBV6-5; 7 bases match TRBD1. The CDR3 covers 13 residues. Unmatched junction bases numbered 7, after V lost 10 bases and J lost 4 bases. Per germline, CDR1 MNHEY and CDR2 SVGAGI. The DNA for the CDR3 is TGTGCCACCCGGGACAGAAAGTACAATGAGCAGTTCTTC. It codes for CATRDRKYNEQFF.

This chain uses TRBV7-2 with TRBJ1-2; D not resolved. The length of the CDR3 is 13 residues. V was shortened by 4 bases and J by 8 bases, with 14 bases between the two germline ends. CDR1 and CDR2 (germline): SGHTA, FQGNSA. Here the CDR3 DNA reads TGTGCCAGCAGCTCCTGGTCCGAGTACGGCTACACCTTC. This codes for CASSSWSEYGYTF.

This clone was counted a few times. The chain is built from TRBV10-3 and TRBJ1-1; 7 bases are shared with TRBD1. The CDR3 is made up of 16 amino acids. Germline lookup yields CDR1 ENHRY and CDR2 SYGVKD. The ends lost 4 bases at V and 4 bases at J; junction bases unmatched: 12. CDR3 amino acids: CAISVMDDRAGTEAFF. Here the CDR3 DNA reads TGTGCCATCAGTGTAATGGATGACAGGGCTGGCACTGAAGCTTTCTTT.

This clone was found a few times. The chain links TRBV29-1 to TRBJ2-7, with unresolved D. Germline V gene lookup returns CDR1 SQVTM and CDR2 ANQGSEA. The CDR3 is 14 residues long. V dropped 5 bases and J dropped 1 base, with 15 bases sitting between them. The CDR3 spells CSVSPPLGSYEQYF. The CDR3 DNA reads as TGCAGCGTTTCCCCCCCCCTGGGGTCCTACGAGCAGTACTTC.

This chain connects TRBV30 to TRBJ1-6, with D hard to call. CDR1 and CDR2 from the germline V gene are GTSNPN and SVGIG (reference sequence). This CDR3 is 14 amino acids long. Trimming took 6 bases from V and 7 from J, leaving 16 bases between them. CDR3 DNA: TGTGCCTGCTATTATGGACGGTTAAATTCACCCCTCCACTTT. Protein sequence: CACYYGRLNSPLHF.

This clone was seen more than once but under ten times. The chain joins TRBV7-9 to TRBJ2-5, with 7 bases identical to TRBD2. This CDR3 is 15 amino acids long. CDR1 is SEHNR, CDR2 FQNEAQ, per germline (reference sequence). After removal of 5 bases from V and 4 bases from J, the junction contained 10 bases not matched to a gene. The CDR3: CASSPPESGTETQYF. CDR3 coding DNA: TGTGCCAGCAGCCCTCCAGAGAGCGGGACAGAGACCCAGTACTTC.

This clone was detected a few times. The V gene is TRBV14, the J gene TRBJ2-2; D not certain. The CDR3 loop spans 17 amino acids. The germline V gene encodes CDR1 SGHDN and CDR2 FVKESK. Trimming took off 2 bases at V and 3 bases at J, with 16 bases between the two ends. This chain's CDR3 is CASSQSNWQAYTGELFF. The CDR3 coding sequence is TGTGCCAGCAGCCAATCCAACTGGCAGGCCTACACCGGGGAGCTGTTTTTT.

The table lists this clone with a few counts. The chain recombines TRBV28 with TRBJ2-3, with D possibly called TRBD1 or TRBD2 (5 bases each). Per germline, CDR1 MDHEN and CDR2 SYDVKM. This CDR3 has 17 residues. V lost 5 bases, J lost 4 bases, and 22 bases lay in between. The CDR3 sequence is CASSPLGTRGGPDTQYF. The CDR3 DNA follows: TGTGCCAGCAGTCCCCTCGGGACCCGTGGAGGTCCAGATACGCAGTATTTT.

This clone was detected many times. The chain combines TRBV7-2 with TRBJ2-1, with 8 bases matching TRBD2. CDR1 is SGHTA and CDR2 is FQGNSA in the germline V gene. The CDR3 length is 15 residues. After removal of 0 bases from V and 7 bases from J, the junction contained 5 bases not matched to a gene. The CDR3 coding sequence is TGTGCCAGCAGCTTAGCGGGACTAGTGTTGAATGAGCAGTTCTTC. Its protein is CASSLAGLVLNEQFF.

The chain combines TRBV7-9 with TRBJ1-3; no firm D call. The CDR3 sequence is 16 residues long. Germline loops: CDR1 SEHNR, CDR2 FQNEAQ (reference sequence). The V end lost 5 bases, the J end lost 4 bases, and 18 bases lay between the germline ends. The CDR3, as DNA: TGTGCCAGCAGCCCCATTTCCGACGCCGTAGGAAACACCATATATTTT. Encoded protein: CASSPISDAVGNTIYF.

This clone was seen a few times. The chain couples TRBV5-6 to TRBJ2-3; no clear D gene. This CDR3 is built from 15 residues. Germline loops: CDR1 SGHDT, CDR2 YYEEEE. V was trimmed by 3 bases and J by 4 bases, leaving 15 bases between them. The CDR3 reads CASSSKEGFADTQYF. The CDR3 DNA sequence: TGTGCCAGCAGCTCAAAGGAAGGGTTTGCAGATACGCAGTATTTT.

In its sample, this clone was seen a few times. This CDR3 reads CASSSTGNYGYTF. CDR3 nucleotide sequence: TGTGCCAGCAGCTCGACAGGGAACTATGGCTACACCTTC. This sequence joins TRBV5-6 and TRBJ1-2; 7 bases are a match to TRBD1. This CDR3 is built from 13 residues. From germline, CDR1 is SGHDT and CDR2 YYEEEE. The J segment lost 2 bases and the V segment lost 3 bases, leaving 1 base of the junction unmatched.

This clone was recorded at least ten times. The rearrangement links TRBV7-2 to TRBJ1-1, with a weak D call TRBD1 (6 bases). Per germline, CDR1 SGHTA and CDR2 FQGNSA. V was clipped by 4 bases and J by 1 base, with 7 bases between them. The CDR3 is 13 residues long. CDR3 sequence reads: CASSSQGNTEAFF. The DNA of the CDR3 is TGTGCCAGCAGCTCACAGGGGAACACTGAAGCTTTCTTT.

This clone was counted between two and nine times. The rearrangement joins TRBV2 to TRBJ1-1, with D perhaps TRBD1 (5 bases). Between the trimmed V and J ends, which lost 1 base and 11 bases, there was a span of 8 bases. Germline CDR1 SNHLY, CDR2 FYNNEI. The CDR3 spans 11 residues. The DNA of the CDR3 is TGTGCCAGCAGTGAAGACAGGAATGCTTTCTTT. Translated, it gives CASSEDRNAFF.

In DNA, the CDR3 is TGTGCCAGCAGCTTAAAAGCGGGGACCTACAATGAGCAGTTCTTC. Protein sequence: CASSLKAGTYNEQFF. V and J are TRBV7-9 and TRBJ2-1, with TRBD2 matching 7 bases. Germline values: CDR1 SEHNR, CDR2 FQNEAQ (reference sequence). The CDR3 totals 15 residues. V lost 2 bases to trimming and J lost 2 bases; unmatched junction nucleotides: 3.

This rearrangement joins TRBV7-2 to TRBJ1-4; a weak D match, TRBD1 (6 bases). With 4 bases removed from V and 11 bases from J, the gap between germline ends came to 14 bases. The CDR3 has 13 amino acids. CDR1 is SGHTA and CDR2 is FQGNSA in the germline V gene. This chain's CDR3 is CASSSTQTGKLFF. The CDR3 DNA is TGTGCCAGCAGCTCTACCCAGACAGGCAAACTGTTTTTT.

The V gene is TRBV7-9, the J gene TRBJ1-2; D is undetermined. V lost 5 bases to trimming and J lost 4 bases, with 14 bases between them. Germline-derived CDR1 and CDR2 are SEHNR and FQNEAQ (reference sequence). This CDR3 contains 14 residues. As DNA, the CDR3 is TGTGCCAGCAGCCCCCGGGGAGGAAGCTATGGCTACACCTTC. Its protein is CASSPRGGSYGYTF.

This clone came up many times. The chain carries TRBV5-6 and TRBJ1-3, with D possibly being TRBD1 (6 bases). Germline-derived CDR1 and CDR2 are SGHDT and YYEEEE. The CDR3 sequence is 14 residues long. With 4 bases removed from V and 0 bases from J, the gap between germline ends came to 8 bases. The CDR3 DNA is TGTGCCAGCAGCCACAGGGACTCTGGAAACACCATATATTTT. Its translation is CASSHRDSGNTIYF.

This clone was recorded a few times. The chain has TRBV30 and TRBJ1-1, with 7 positions matching TRBD1. J gave up 9 bases and V 5 bases, and 9 bases lay outside the gene matches. The CDR3 sequence is 12 residues long. CDR1 and CDR2 from the germline V gene are GTSNPN and SVGIG (reference sequence). In nucleotides, the CDR3 is TGTGCCTGGGCGATTGGACAGGCGAAAGCTTTCTTT. It codes for CAWAIGQAKAFF.

Notes on this clone: Just one base apart from a much larger clone, this may be a read error. The rearrangement uses TRBV28 and TRBJ1-1, with D uncertain. The CDR3 extends over 12 amino acids. Germline V gene lookup returns CDR1 MDHEN and CDR2 SYDVKM. V lost 5 bases and J lost 0, with 4 bases in between. This CDR3 reads CASSQMNTEAFF. CDR3 bases: TGTGCCAGCAGTCAAATGAACACTGAAGCTTTCTTT.

In nucleotides, the CDR3 is TGTGCCAGCAGTTTATCGAGGGCAGCTAATTCACCCCTCCACTTT. As protein: CASSLSRAANSPLHF. The chain is built from TRBV27 and TRBJ1-6; no definite D call. The germline gives CDR1 MNHEY, CDR2 SMNVEV (reference sequence). The germline V and J ends were trimmed by 0 bases and 6 bases, with 9 bases remaining between them. CDR3 length: 15 residues.

This clone was detected a few times. The rearrangement links TRBV6-5 to TRBJ2-5; possibly TRBD1 or TRBD2 for D (5 bases each). CDR3 length: 15 residues. The ends were cut back, 0 bases at V and 0 bases at J, with 8 bases in the middle. The germline gives CDR1 MNHEY, CDR2 SVGAGI. The CDR3 spells CASSYSGTHQETQYF. The DNA for the CDR3 is TGTGCCAGCAGTTACTCGGGGACGCACCAAGAGACCCAGTACTTC.

The gene calls are TRBV5-4 and TRBJ2-5; D is unclear. The CDR3 is 14 amino acids. Trimming pared 1 base from V and 13 bases from J, leaving 20 bases between. The germline V gene encodes CDR1 SGHNT and CDR2 YYREEE (reference sequence). Here the CDR3 reads CASSLLGRSEPPYF. The DNA for the CDR3 is TGTGCCAGCAGCTTGTTGGGTAGATCGGAGCCACCGTACTTC.

This chain connects TRBV5-1 to TRBJ2-5; TRBD1 agrees at 9 bases. Trimming removed 4 bases from V and 5 bases from J; junction bases left unmatched: 9. The CDR3 consists of 15 residues. Germline values: CDR1 SGHRS, CDR2 YFSETQ. The CDR3 loop reads CASSRGQGPPETQYF. The CDR3, as DNA: TGCGCCAGCAGCCGGGGACAGGGACCACCGGAGACCCAGTACTTC.

This clone was detected only a few times. The chain combines TRBV18 with TRBJ2-7; 8 positions agree with TRBD1. The V gene's germline CDR1 is KGHSH and CDR2 LQKENI. The ends lost 3 bases at V and 1 base at J; junction bases unmatched: 5. This CDR3 is 15 amino acids long. CDR3 in amino acids: CASSPSTGESYEQYF. The CDR3 nucleotides read TGTGCCAGCTCACCGTCGACAGGGGAGTCCTACGAGCAGTACTTC.

The chain combines TRBV25-1 with TRBJ1-4; D unclear. This CDR3 is 15 amino acids long. CDR1 and CDR2 (germline): MGHDK, SYGVNS. Trimming took 1 base from V and 4 from J, leaving 10 bases between them. In DNA, the CDR3 is TGTGCCAGCAGTGAATGGGCAGGTCTTAATGAAAAACTGTTTTTT. Amino acids: CASSEWAGLNEKLFF.

The chain uses TRBV7-9 and TRBJ2-7, with D hard to call. V lost 5 bases and J 11 bases, leaving 16 bases between the germline ends. CDR3 length equals 12 residues. CDR1 SEHNR and CDR2 FQNEAQ come from the germline V gene (reference sequence). In DNA form, the CDR3 reads TGTGCCAGCAGCCCATTGTCAGTTGTCGAGTACTTC. Protein product: CASSPLSVVEYF.

This rearrangement joins TRBV7-2 to TRBJ1-5, with 7 nucleotides matching TRBD1. The V and J ends lost 2 bases and 1 base, in that order; junction bases with no gene match: 5. The CDR3 totals 16 residues. Per germline, CDR1 SGHTA and CDR2 FQGNSA. CDR3 loop: CASSLNPGGSNQPQHF. Here the CDR3 DNA reads TGTGCCAGCAGCTTAAACCCAGGGGGAAGCAATCAGCCCCAGCATTTT.